What follows describes a single T cell receptor (beta chain). The antigen is not known. Some clones are missing from TCRdb's copy, which holds only in-frame ones; the method was immunoSEQ multiplex PCR. The top ten clones hold less than 3% of a sample with fewer than 90,000 clones, around 84% of them seen once. This sample was included in a study of OX40 agonist ivuxolimab in advanced cancers. Overall study findings and caveats: In general, CD8+ T cells held more expanded clones than CD4+ did, on average.

Sampling of blood occurred at baseline, cycle 4 day 1, and cycle 7 day 1. This receptor was taken from an adult with an advanced solid tumor such as melanoma, head and neck, liver or kidney cancer. This material consisted of CD4+ or CD8+ T cells sorted from blood, taken in a trial of the OX40 agonist ivuxolimab.

CDR3 residues: CASRPSGANVLTF. The CDR3 nucleotides are TGTGCCAGCAGACCCTCTGGGGCCAACGTCCTGACTTTC. V gene TRBV6-1 combines with J gene TRBJ2-6; D not resolved. The CDR3 has 13 amino acids. V shed 6 bases and J shed 0 bases, with 3 bases lying between them. Germline CDR1 reads MNHNS; CDR2 reads SASEGT.